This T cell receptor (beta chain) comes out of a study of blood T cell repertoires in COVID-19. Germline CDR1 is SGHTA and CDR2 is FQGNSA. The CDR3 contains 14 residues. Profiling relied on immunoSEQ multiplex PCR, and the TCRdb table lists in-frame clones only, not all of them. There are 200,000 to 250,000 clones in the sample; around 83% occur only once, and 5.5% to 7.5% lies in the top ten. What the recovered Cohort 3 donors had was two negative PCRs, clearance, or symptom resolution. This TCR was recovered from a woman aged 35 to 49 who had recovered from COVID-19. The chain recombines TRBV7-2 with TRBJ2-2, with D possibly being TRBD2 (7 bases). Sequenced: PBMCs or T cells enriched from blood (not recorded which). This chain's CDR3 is CAKGGRTNTGELFF. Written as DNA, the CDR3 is TGTGCTAAGGGGGGGCGGACGAACACCGGGGAGCTGTTTTTT.